This passage covers 19 T cell receptor beta chains from one sample sequenced in a study of identical twins. TCRdb processed the 5' RACE reads anew with MiXCR; each CDR3 protein has one entry. The sample consists of 350,000 to 450,000 distinct CDR3 sequences, about 18% of them appearing once. The sample taken for sequencing was naive T cells sorted from blood. The origin of the receptors is a man over 45 in good health.

This clonotype turned up a few times. This chain uses TRBV10-3 with TRBJ2-7; maybe TRBD1 (6 bases). Germline CDR1 is ENHRY and CDR2 is SYGVKD. Trimming took off 7 bases at V and 2 bases at J, with 12 bases between the two ends. CDR3 length: 13 residues. CDR3 amino acids: CAIKEQGTYEQYF. The CDR3 DNA reads TGTGCCATCAAGGAACAGGGAACCTACGAGCAGTACTTC.

The V call is TRBV29-1, the J call TRBJ2-3; D perhaps matches TRBD2 (5 bases). CDR1 and CDR2 from the germline V gene are SQVTM and ANQGSEA. The CDR3 loop spans 12 amino acids. The germline V and J ends were trimmed by 3 bases and 8 bases, with 12 bases remaining between them. CDR3: CSVEAGESTQYF. CDR3 nucleotides: TGCAGCGTTGAGGCCGGGGAAAGTACGCAGTATTTT.

This clonotype turned up a few times. This rearrangement joins TRBV11-1 to TRBJ2-4; 11 positions match TRBD1. V lost 5 bases, J lost 0 bases, and 9 bases stayed unmatched. CDR1 SGHAT and CDR2 FQDESV come from the germline V gene (reference sequence). The CDR3 extends over 18 amino acids. DNA for the CDR3: TGTGCCAGCAGCCCTCGGGGGACAGGGGGTCTAGCCAAAAACATTCAGTACTTC. Translating it yields CASSPRGTGGLAKNIQYF.

This clonotype was observed a handful of times. V is TRBV11-2 and J is TRBJ2-1, with 11 bases matching TRBD2. Trimming cost V 5 bases and J 4 bases; bases outside gene matches: 13. Per the germline V gene, CDR1 is SGHAT and CDR2 is FQNNGV. The CDR3 totals 18 residues. This CDR3 reads CASSPLGIAGGLYNEQFF. For the CDR3, the DNA is TGTGCCAGCAGCCCCCTCGGAATAGCGGGAGGGTTATACAATGAGCAGTTCTTC.

This clonotype was counted between two and nine times. The J gene is TRBJ2-1, the V gene TRBV10-3, with TRBD1 identical over 10 bases. The V and J ends lost 5 bases and 2 bases, in that order; junction bases with no gene match: 12. The CDR3 length is 18 residues. Germline V gene data show CDR1 as ENHRY and CDR2 as SYGVKD. The CDR3 here is CAISPGTGVAGAYNEQFF. The DNA of the CDR3 is TGTGCCATCAGTCCCGGGACAGGGGTTGCGGGGGCCTACAATGAGCAGTTCTTC.

In its sample, this clonotype was seen many times. The rearrangement links TRBV19 to TRBJ2-3; D possibly corresponds to TRBD2 (6 bases). Trimming took off 6 bases at V and 1 base at J, with 14 bases between the two ends. The CDR3 sequence is 15 residues long. Germline CDR1 LNHDA, CDR2 SQIVND (reference sequence). CDR3 amino acids: CASSPGGGRTDTQYF. The CDR3 DNA follows: TGTGCCAGTAGCCCCGGCGGAGGGCGCACAGATACGCAGTATTTT.

The CDR3 coding sequence is TGCAGTGCCGCAGTTTTAACACCCGGCTACACCTTC. It translates to CSAAVLTPGYTF. The chain combines TRBV20-1 with TRBJ1-2; D is uncertain. The CDR3 totals 12 residues. Looked up from germline, CDR1 is DFQATT and CDR2 is SNEGSKA (reference sequence). V was cut by 6 bases and J by 8 bases, with 16 bases left in between.

V gene TRBV6-1 combines with J gene TRBJ2-7; D remains ambiguous. V was shortened by 5 bases and J by 6 bases, with 14 bases between the two germline ends. CDR1 and CDR2 (germline): MNHNS, SASEGT. The CDR3 runs 13 residues. The CDR3 DNA is TGTGCCAGCAGTCCCGGGCCCACCTCCGAGCAGTACTTC. This sequence encodes CASSPGPTSEQYF.

The V call is TRBV6-2 or TRBV6-3, the J call TRBJ2-3; TRBD1 matches 8 bases. The CDR3 loop spans 14 amino acids. V shed 8 bases and J 2 bases; nucleotides not matched to a gene: 6. Germline CDR1 reads MNHEY; CDR2 reads SVGEGT. CDR3 DNA sequence: TGTGCCAGCGGACAGGGAGTTATCACAGATACGCAGTATTTT. It codes for CASGQGVITDTQYF.

This chain connects TRBV4-2 to TRBJ2-3, with D maybe TRBD2 (5 bases). The CDR3 runs 15 residues. Trimming stripped 1 base from V and 6 bases from J, with 14 bases between. Germline loops: CDR1 LGHNA, CDR2 YNFKEQ. Here the CDR3 reads CASSQGAASRDTQYF. The CDR3 DNA reads TGTGCCAGCAGCCAAGGGGCGGCTAGCAGGGATACGCAGTATTTT.

This clonotype was observed a few times. DNA for the CDR3: TGTGCCAGCAGTTATGGGGCCACAACAACCTATTCCTACGAGCAGTACTTC. This codes for CASSYGATTTYSYEQYF. V gene TRBV6-2 or TRBV6-3 combines with J gene TRBJ2-7; weak D call: TRBD1 (5 bases). The length of the CDR3 is 17 residues. The V gene's germline CDR1 is MNHEY and CDR2 SVGEGT. V was clipped by 3 bases and J by 1 base, with 19 bases between them.

The V gene is TRBV5-1, the J gene TRBJ2-5, with TRBD2 matching over 10 bases. V shed 6 bases and J 5 bases; nucleotides not matched to a gene: 7. There are 14 residues in the CDR3. CDR1 and CDR2 (germline): SGHRS, YFSETQ. DNA for the CDR3: TGCGCCAGCACCGCTAGCGGGAGACACGAGACCCAGTACTTC. Translation: CASTASGRHETQYF.

The chain couples TRBV7-7 to TRBJ2-1; 8 positions agree with TRBD1. V shed 5 bases and J 6 bases; nucleotides not matched to a gene: 9. The CDR3 has 15 amino acids. Germline lookup yields CDR1 SSHAT and CDR2 FNYEAQ (reference sequence). The CDR3 nucleotides read TGTGCCAGCAGCAAGGGGCAGGGGGCGGGCAATGAGCAGTTCTTC. Encoded protein: CASSKGQGAGNEQFF.

This clonotype was picked up a small number of times. The rearrangement uses TRBV7-2 and TRBJ2-7; 14 bases align to TRBD2. CDR3 length: 22 residues. Per the germline V gene, CDR1 is SGHTA and CDR2 is FQGNSA. The V and J ends lost 3 bases and 2 bases, in that order; junction bases with no gene match: 21. DNA for the CDR3: TGTGCCAGCAGCTTTGGACTAGCGGGAGGATTTCCCTTGAGCACCAAAACCTACGAGCAGTACTTC. This codes for CASSFGLAGGFPLSTKTYEQYF. Full variable domain (remainder filled in from reference TRBV7-2 and TRBJ2-7): GAGVSQSPSNKVTEKGKDVELRCDPISGHTALYWYRQSLGQGLEFLIYFQGNSAPDKSGLPSDRFSAERTGGSVSTLTIQRTQQEDSAVYLCASSFGLAGGFPLSTKTYEQYFGPGTRLTVT.

This clonotype showed up many times. The V call is TRBV5-1, the J call TRBJ2-1; 14 bases agree with TRBD2. V gave up 4 bases and J gave up 6 bases; unmatched junction bases: 6. CDR3 size: 16 residues. Looked up from germline, CDR1 is SGHRS and CDR2 is YFSETQ. CDR3 DNA sequence: TGCGCCAGCAGCCTTGGGACTAGCGGGAGTTTCAATGAGCAGTTCTTC. This codes for CASSLGTSGSFNEQFF.

A few counts support this clonotype. The chain combines TRBV5-5 with TRBJ1-2; 11 bases align to TRBD1. The ends lost 4 bases at V and 7 bases at J; junction bases unmatched: 6. The CDR3 has 14 residues. Per germline, CDR1 SGHKS and CDR2 YYEKEE (reference sequence). Here the CDR3 DNA reads TGTGCCAGCAGCAAGGACAGGGGGCTACGTGGCTACACCTTC. Translation gives CASSKDRGLRGYTF.

The rearrangement links TRBV10-3 to TRBJ2-1; D uncertain. The V end lost 0 bases, the J end lost 2 bases, and 11 bases lay between the germline ends. Germline CDR1 reads ENHRY; CDR2 reads SYGVKD. The CDR3 totals 16 residues. As DNA, the CDR3 is TGTGCCATCAGTGAGTCGGGGTACCCCACCTACAATGAGCAGTTCTTC. Its protein product is CAISESGYPTYNEQFF.

With respect to this clonotype: A read error is possible here, since a much larger clone lies one base away. The chain employs TRBV29-1 and TRBJ2-1; D ambiguous. CDR1 and CDR2 from the germline V gene are SQVTM and ANQGSEA. With 0 bases removed from V and 8 bases from J, the gap between germline ends came to 8 bases. CDR3 length: 12 amino acids. CDR3 amino acids: CSVEDLHHEQFF. CDR3 DNA sequence: TGCAGCGTTGAAGATCTACACCATGAGCAGTTCTTC.

This clonotype has at least ten counts. The CDR3 bases are TGCAGCGTTGAGGGGGCTAGAGGGCAGGGCCGGACAGATACGCAGTATTTT. This encodes CSVEGARGQGRTDTQYF. The rearrangement uses TRBV29-1 and TRBJ2-3; a possible D gene is TRBD1 (6 bases). The CDR3 runs to 17 residues. V dropped 3 bases and J dropped 3 bases, with 22 bases sitting between them. The germline V gene encodes CDR1 SQVTM and CDR2 ANQGSEA.